A selection of T cell receptor beta chains follows, all from one sample in a study of CD8+ T cells in alopecia areata. This table comes from immunoSEQ multiplex PCR, and its TCRdb copy is limited to in-frame clones, with some not included. The data hold 250,000 to 300,000 clones, with nearly 60% observed a single time. The sequenced sample was CD4+ T cells sorted from blood, obtained at week 24, from a patient treated with tofacitinib. The receptors shown here come from a human donor with alopecia areata. The CDR3 runs from the conserved cysteine through the conserved F or W. Fields, in order: V gene, J gene, D gene, clone size, CDR3 DNA, CDR3 protein. A D gene is named only where the DNA matches it firmly. Only part of the rows carry a size: once, few, many, or a class if the clone is expanded.

V: TRBV29-1
J: TRBJ2-3
D: NA
size: NA
DNA: TGCAGCGTTGAGGGGAAATACACAGATACGCAGTATTTT
CDR3: CSVEGKYTDTQYF

V: TRBV9
J: TRBJ2-3
D: NA
size: NA
DNA: TGTGCCAGCAGTTACTCAGATACGCAGTATTTT
CDR3: CASSYSDTQYF

V: TRBV5-1
J: TRBJ2-7
D: TRBD2
size: NA
DNA: TGCGCCAGCAGCGCAGGGACTAGCGGGAGTTTAATCGGAAAACCATCCTACGAGCAGTACTTC
CDR3: CASSAGTSGSLIGKPSYEQYF

V: TRBV5-4
J: TRBJ1-6
D: TRBD1
size: once
DNA: TGTGCCAGCAGCTGGGGACAGGGGATCTATAATTCACCCCTCCACTTT
CDR3: CASSWGQGIYNSPLHF

V: TRBV10-3
J: TRBJ2-7
D: NA
size: few
DNA: TGTGCCATCAGTGCCGGGACGGAGGCCGGGTACGAGCAGTACTTC
CDR3: CAISAGTEAGYEQYF

V: TRBV5-1
J: TRBJ2-4
D: NA
size: NA
DNA: TGCGCCAGCAGCTTGGGGGGGATAGACTCCTCTCGGAGAAACATTCAGTACTTC
CDR3: CASSLGGIDSSRRNIQYF

V: TRBV25-1
J: TRBJ1-5
D: NA
size: NA
DNA: TGTGCCAGCAGTGAATCCGGGTTCAATCAGCCCCAGCATTTT
CDR3: CASSESGFNQPQHF

V: TRBV30
J: TRBJ1-2
D: TRBD1
size: NA
DNA: TGTGCCTGGACCCGAAGATTCCGGGACAGGGCTTATGGCTACACCTTC
CDR3: CAWTRRFRDRAYGYTF

V: TRBV7-9
J: TRBJ2-1
D: TRBD2
size: NA
DNA: TGTGCCAGCAGCTTAGGCTTCACTAGCGGTGAGCAGTTCTTC
CDR3: CASSLGFTSGEQFF

V: TRBV6-5
J: TRBJ2-5
D: NA
size: NA
DNA: TGTGCCAGCAGTTACAGGGGTGGGGGCCAAGAGACCCAGTACTTC
CDR3: CASSYRGGGQETQYF

V: TRBV29-1
J: TRBJ2-1
D: TRBD2
size: few
DNA: TGCAGCGCGGGGGGCTCCTACAATGAGCAGTTCTTC
CDR3: CSAGGSYNEQFF

V: TRBV18
J: TRBJ1-1
D: NA
size: NA
DNA: TGTGCCAGCTCACCACGGGACACTGAAGCTTTCTTT
CDR3: CASSPRDTEAFF

V: TRBV5-1
J: TRBJ2-3
D: TRBD2
size: few
DNA: TGCGCCAGCAGCTTGTTATCCCGGGGGGACACAGATACGCAGTATTTT
CDR3: CASSLLSRGDTDTQYF

V: TRBV27
J: TRBJ1-4
D: NA
size: NA
DNA: TGTGCCAGCAGTTCAACGATCATGGGGGAAAAACTGTTTTTT
CDR3: CASSSTIMGEKLFF

V: TRBV7-9
J: TRBJ1-4
D: NA
size: NA
DNA: TGTGCCAGCAGTCTCAACCCGGGACTTTCTAATGAAAAACTGTTTTTT
CDR3: CASSLNPGLSNEKLFF

V: TRBV14
J: TRBJ2-5
D: NA
size: NA
DNA: TGTGCCAGCAGCCAAGGGCTCAGGGACTTTTTGGAGACCCAGTACTTC
CDR3: CASSQGLRDFLETQYF

V: TRBV7-2
J: TRBJ2-1
D: NA
size: once
DNA: TGTGCCAGCAGCTTCCGGGATGAGCAGTTCTTC
CDR3: CASSFRDEQFF

V: TRBV30
J: TRBJ2-3
D: NA
size: NA
DNA: TGTGCCTGGAGCATGACAGATACGCAGTATTTT
CDR3: CAWSMTDTQYF

V: TRBV29-1
J: TRBJ2-3
D: NA
size: few
DNA: TGCAGCGCCGTGGCAGGGGACACAGATACGCAGTATTTT
CDR3: CSAVAGDTDTQYF

V: TRBV27
J: TRBJ2-6
D: TRBD2
size: NA
DNA: TGTGCCAGCAGCTTAGCGGGGGGACTATTAACTGGGGCCAACGTCCTGACTTTC
CDR3: CASSLAGGLLTGANVLTF

V: TRBV5-6
J: TRBJ1-1
D: NA
size: NA
DNA: TGTGCCAGCAGCTTGTTGAACACTGAAGCTTTCTTT
CDR3: CASSLLNTEAFF

V: TRBV4-1
J: TRBJ1-1
D: NA
size: NA
DNA: TGCGCCAGCAGCCAACCAGGGGTAGGCACTGAAGCTTTCTTT
CDR3: CASSQPGVGTEAFF

V: TRBV28
J: TRBJ2-7
D: NA
size: once
DNA: TGTGCCAGCAGTTCCCTCGGGGCAGGACGAAGCTCCTACGAGCAGTACTTC
CDR3: CASSSLGAGRSSYEQYF

V: TRBV18
J: TRBJ1-6
D: NA
size: few
DNA: TGTGCCAGCTCACCAGCAGGGGAGAATTCACCCCTCCACTTT
CDR3: CASSPAGENSPLHF

V: TRBV28
J: TRBJ2-5
D: NA
size: NA
DNA: TGTGCCAGTGCCTCAGCTGGGGCGTCAGGGACCCAGTACTTC
CDR3: CASASAGASGTQYF

V: TRBV30
J: TRBJ2-1
D: TRBD1
size: few
DNA: TGTGCCTGGTGGGGAGACAGGGGACCCCGGGGTCCCTCCTACAATGAGCAGTTCTTC
CDR3: CAWWGDRGPRGPSYNEQFF

V: TRBV5-1
J: TRBJ2-5
D: TRBD2
size: NA
DNA: TGCGCCAGCAGCGATCCTAGCGGGGACCAAGAGACCCAGTACTTC
CDR3: CASSDPSGDQETQYF

V: TRBV10-3
J: TRBJ1-1
D: NA
size: NA
DNA: TGTGCCATCAGTGAAGAGACAGGACACAACACTGAAGCTTTCTTT
CDR3: CAISEETGHNTEAFF

V: TRBV5-1
J: TRBJ1-4
D: NA
size: NA
DNA: TGCGCCAGCAGCGCCCTTGGTGGGGGCGTCGAAAAACTGTTTTTT
CDR3: CASSALGGGVEKLFF

V: TRBV29-1
J: TRBJ1-2
D: NA
size: NA
DNA: TGCAGCGAACAGAATGGCTACACCTTC
CDR3: CSEQNGYTF

V: TRBV6-5
J: TRBJ2-3
D: TRBD2
size: once
DNA: TGTGCCAGCAGTTATGGGACTAGCGGTAGCACAGATACGCAGTATTTT
CDR3: CASSYGTSGSTDTQYF

V: TRBV2
J: TRBJ2-7
D: TRBD1
size: few
DNA: TGTGCCAGCAATGCGGACAGGTTGTCCTACGAGCAGTACTTC
CDR3: CASNADRLSYEQYF

V: TRBV30
J: TRBJ2-3
D: NA
size: NA
DNA: TGTGCCTGGAAAAGGGGGTTCGCAGATACGCAGTATTTT
CDR3: CAWKRGFADTQYF

V: TRBV7-9
J: TRBJ1-4
D: TRBD1
size: few
DNA: TGTGCCAGCAGCCCCCCCAGGGGGAGTGAAAAACTGTTTTTT
CDR3: CASSPPRGSEKLFF

V: TRBV15
J: TRBJ1-4
D: TRBD1
size: once
DNA: TGTGCCACCAGCAGAGACAGAGGGGGCAGTGAAAAACTGTTTTTT
CDR3: CATSRDRGGSEKLFF

V: TRBV11-2
J: TRBJ1-1
D: NA
size: NA
DNA: TGTGCCAGCAGCTTAGTGCAGGGGTTGAACACTGAAGCTTTCTTT
CDR3: CASSLVQGLNTEAFF

V: TRBV7-2
J: TRBJ2-3
D: NA
size: few
DNA: TGTGCCAGCAGCTTAGATGGGGCGTTGGCAGATACGCAGTATTTT
CDR3: CASSLDGALADTQYF

V: TRBV9
J: TRBJ2-5
D: NA
size: NA
DNA: TGTGCCAGCAGCGTCTCCGTGGACCGGGGGGAGACCCAGTACTTC
CDR3: CASSVSVDRGETQYF

V: TRBV6-5
J: TRBJ2-1
D: NA
size: NA
DNA: TGTGCCAGCAGTCAGACCCCGAATGAGCAGTTCTTC
CDR3: CASSQTPNEQFF

V: TRBV6-1
J: TRBJ2-3
D: NA
size: NA
DNA: TGTGCCAGCAAGCGGACTGCTGATACGCAGTATTTT
CDR3: CASKRTADTQYF

V: TRBV29-1
J: TRBJ2-7
D: NA
size: NA
DNA: TGCAGCGTGCGGGGTCCAGACGAGCAGTACTTC
CDR3: CSVRGPDEQYF

V: TRBV7-9
J: TRBJ2-1
D: NA
size: few
DNA: TGTGCCAGCAGCTTAACCTTCTTC
CDR3: CASSLTFF